These 32 T cell receptor beta chains came from one sample sequenced in a study of T cell responses to AZD1222 COVID-19 vaccine (dated by TCRdb to about 2021). This specimen's time point label, per the study, means: baseline before first vaccination. Library method: the immunoSEQ multiplex PCR assay. TCRdb took this table from immuneACCESS and kept in-frame rearrangements with V and J called. Such tables lack part of the clones; where checked against another copy, unresolved V genes explain under half of the gap, and the rest is unexplained. The sample contains about 110,000 clones, 85% to 90% of them found a single time. About 3.3% of the sample rests with the top ten. Sequences were derived from peripheral blood, sampled on day 0 of AZD1222 vaccination. The receptors here all came from an adult in good health.

V is TRBV7-2 and J is TRBJ2-1, with 9 nucleotides matching TRBD2. Germline V gene data show CDR1 as SGHTA and CDR2 as FQGNSA. V shed 8 bases and J 7 bases; nucleotides not matched to a gene: 12. The CDR3 runs 15 residues. DNA for the CDR3: TGTGCCAGCCGGAGGGCCGCTAGCGGGGAAAATGAGCAGTTCTTC. Its translation is CASRRAASGENEQFF.

The J gene is TRBJ2-1, the V gene TRBV18, with 8 bases matching TRBD1. J was trimmed by 7 bases and V by 0 bases; bases with no gene match: 5. The CDR3 runs 15 residues. From germline, CDR1 is KGHSH and CDR2 LQKENI. The CDR3: CASSPPQGARNEQFF. The CDR3 nucleotides are TGTGCCAGCTCACCACCCCAGGGGGCGCGAAATGAGCAGTTCTTC.

The chain carries TRBV5-1 and TRBJ2-7; 9 bases agree with TRBD1. The CDR3 extends over 15 amino acids. Per the germline V gene, CDR1 is SGHRS and CDR2 is YFSETQ. Germline trimming cut 4 bases from V and 2 bases from J; bases unmatched to any gene: 7. The CDR3 region is CASSPGQGYPYEQYF. The CDR3 nucleotides are TGCGCCAGCAGCCCCGGACAGGGGTACCCCTACGAGCAGTACTTC.

The gene calls are TRBV4-1 and TRBJ1-5, with D possibly matching TRBD1 (5 bases). The CDR3 has 15 amino acids. Trimming shortened V by 0 bases and J by 5 bases, and 11 bases separated the two germline ends. Germline loops: CDR1 MGHRA, CDR2 YSYEKL. In DNA, the CDR3 is TGCGCCAGCAGCCAAGATGGGGGGGATTATCAGCCCCAGCATTTT. Amino acid sequence: CASSQDGGDYQPQHF.

This clone was detected once. The chain has TRBV15 and TRBJ1-4; 7 bases are a match to TRBD1. With 3 bases clipped from V and 8 bases from J, the junction kept 6 bases outside the gene matches. Looked up from germline, CDR1 is LNHNV and CDR2 is YYDKDF (reference sequence). This CDR3 is built from 14 residues. CDR3 nucleotide sequence: TGTGCCACCAGCAGGGAGACAGGGAACGAAAAACTGTTTTTT. This codes for CATSRETGNEKLFF.

The chain links TRBV10-3 to TRBJ1-2, with D possibly being TRBD1 (5 bases). This CDR3 comprises 12 residues. CDR1 ENHRY and CDR2 SYGVKD come from the germline V gene. Trimming removed 10 bases from V and 8 bases from J, with 17 bases in between. The CDR3 spells CATRDEGLGYTF. CDR3 coding DNA: TGTGCCACAAGGGACGAGGGATTAGGCTACACCTTC.

This rearrangement joins TRBV3-1 (or the pseudogene TRBV3-2) to TRBJ1-4; maybe TRBD1 (5 bases). From germline, CDR1 is LGHDT and CDR2 YNNKEL (reference sequence). CDR3 length: 15 amino acids. Trimming pared 3 bases from V and 6 bases from J, leaving 14 bases between. Written as DNA, the CDR3 is TGTGCCAGCAGCCAGATACCGGGGGAGGATGAAAAACTGTTTTTT. This gives the protein CASSQIPGEDEKLFF.

V usage is TRBV4-1 and J usage is TRBJ2-2; TRBD1 aligns across 10 bases. Germline CDR1 is MGHRA and CDR2 is YSYEKL. V shed 2 bases and J 4 bases; nucleotides not matched to a gene: 16. This CDR3 is 20 amino acids long. As DNA, the CDR3 is TGCGCCAGCAGCCAATTTTCGTCCGGGACAGGGGTAGGTGGCACCGGGGAGCTGTTTTTT. Translation gives CASSQFSSGTGVGGTGELFF.

CDR3 protein: CASGTAYEKLFF. The CDR3 DNA sequence: TGTGCCAGCGGGACAGCGTATGAAAAACTGTTTTTT. The chain joins TRBV12-3 or TRBV12-4 to TRBJ1-4; 7 bases agree with TRBD1. This CDR3 contains 12 residues. V was clipped by 8 bases and J by 6 bases; unmatched bases: 3.

The chain employs TRBV6-5 and TRBJ2-1, with a possible D match to TRBD1 (6 bases). This CDR3 spans 15 amino acids. Per germline, CDR1 MNHEY and CDR2 SVGAGI. V was pared by 2 bases and J by 3 bases, with 11 bases between. The CDR3 coding sequence is TGTGCCAGCAGTTACAGAGGGGGTGTCTACAATGAGCAGTTCTTC. Encoded protein: CASSYRGGVYNEQFF.

The gene calls are TRBV20-1 and TRBJ1-1; 8 bases are shared with TRBD1. This CDR3 has 13 amino acids. J gave up 7 bases and V 3 bases, and 7 bases lay outside the gene matches. Looked up from germline, CDR1 is DFQATT and CDR2 is SNEGSKA (reference sequence). The CDR3 here is CSASLTGDSEAFF. In nucleotides, the CDR3 is TGCAGTGCTAGTCTGACAGGGGATAGTGAAGCTTTCTTT.

This chain connects TRBV7-6 to TRBJ1-6, with a weak D call TRBD1 (5 bases). Looked up from germline, CDR1 is SGHVS and CDR2 is FNYEAQ. Between the trimmed V and J ends, which lost 1 base and 9 bases, there was a span of 13 bases. The CDR3 covers 15 residues. This CDR3 is CASSLEAGRVSPLHF. CDR3 in DNA: TGTGCCAGCAGCTTAGAGGCAGGGAGGGTTTCACCCCTCCACTTT.

The chain has TRBV10-3 and TRBJ1-4; D is perhaps TRBD1 (5 bases). Trimming stripped 5 bases from V and 8 bases from J, with 15 bases between. Per germline, CDR1 ENHRY and CDR2 SYGVKD. The CDR3 runs to 14 residues. CDR3: CAISPSGGEEKLFF. CDR3 in DNA: TGTGCCATCAGTCCTTCTGGGGGGGAGGAAAAACTGTTTTTT.

This clone was recorded only once. The genes are TRBV10-1 and TRBJ2-5, with D perhaps given as TRBD1 or TRBD2 (6 bases each). V was cut by 2 bases and J by 5 bases, with 15 bases left in between. CDR1 is WNHNN and CDR2 is SYGVQD in the germline V gene (reference sequence). The CDR3 has 15 amino acids. Here the CDR3 reads CASSERQVGGETQYF. CDR3 nucleotides: TGCGCCAGCAGTGAGCGACAGGTCGGGGGCGAGACCCAGTACTTC.

The rearrangement joins TRBV28 to TRBJ1-5; D uncertain. CDR1 is MDHEN and CDR2 is SYDVKM in the germline V gene. This CDR3 region has 16 residues. Trimming left V 7 bases short and J 1 base short, with 17 bases between. The DNA of the CDR3 is TGTGCCAGCACCAGTAATATACAGACGAGCAATCAGCCCCAGCATTTT. It translates to CASTSNIQTSNQPQHF.

This clone showed up just once. The J gene is TRBJ2-1, the V gene TRBV30, with unresolved D. Trimming shortened V by 2 bases and J by 2 bases, and 7 bases separated the two germline ends. Germline-derived CDR1 and CDR2 are GTSNPN and SVGIG (reference sequence). The CDR3 loop spans 13 amino acids. CDR3 bases: TGTGCCTGGAGTAAGCCAACCTACAATGAGCAGTTCTTC. This gives the protein CAWSKPTYNEQFF.

V gene TRBV4-2 combines with J gene TRBJ2-3; 9 nucleotides line up with TRBD1. This CDR3 spans 17 amino acids. The germline gives CDR1 LGHNA, CDR2 YNFKEQ. Unmatched junction bases numbered 5, after V lost 0 bases and J lost 1 base. The CDR3 region is CASSQEGTGTRTDTQYF. The CDR3, as DNA: TGTGCCAGCAGCCAAGAGGGGACAGGGACGCGCACAGATACGCAGTATTTT.

This clone was found a few times. The chain is built from TRBV3-1 (or the pseudogene TRBV3-2) and TRBJ1-6; 9 bases fit TRBD1. V lost 2 bases to trimming and J lost 7 bases; unmatched junction nucleotides: 3. Germline lookup yields CDR1 LGHDT and CDR2 YNNKEL (reference sequence). CDR3 length: 15 residues. The CDR3 here is CASSQRTGANSPLHF. CDR3 coding DNA: TGTGCCAGCAGCCAACGGACAGGGGCAAATTCACCCCTCCACTTT.

This chain links TRBV4-2 with TRBJ1-2; D is possibly TRBD1 (5 bases). V was clipped by 1 base and J by 3 bases, with 21 bases between them. CDR3 length: 18 residues. The germline CDR1 and CDR2 sequences are LGHNA and YNFKEQ. The CDR3 is CASSQVVGGEGMDYGYTF. In nucleotides, the CDR3 is TGTGCCAGCAGCCAAGTCGTGGGGGGGGAAGGGATGGACTATGGCTACACCTTC.

This chain uses TRBV24-1 with TRBJ1-2, with D possibly matching TRBD1 (6 bases). Germline V gene data show CDR1 as KGHDR and CDR2 as SFDVKD. This CDR3 comprises 15 residues. Trimming stripped 5 bases from V and 6 bases from J, with 18 bases between. The CDR3 loop is CATSALGAGPDGYTF. The CDR3 coding sequence is TGTGCCACCAGTGCCCTGGGGGCAGGGCCCGATGGCTACACCTTC.

The chain is built from TRBV7-2 and TRBJ2-2; tentative D call: TRBD2 (5 bases). Trimming shortened V by 5 bases and J by 1 base, and 14 bases separated the two germline ends. This CDR3 comprises 16 residues. Germline lookup yields CDR1 SGHTA and CDR2 FQGNSA. The CDR3 region is CASSAHSAGNTGELFF. As DNA, the CDR3 is TGTGCCAGCAGCGCGCATTCGGCGGGGAACACCGGGGAGCTGTTTTTT. Drawing the rest from reference TRBV7-2 and TRBJ2-2, the complete variable domain is GAGVSQSPSNKVTEKGKDVELRCDPISGHTALYWYRQSLGQGLEFLIYFQGNSAPDKSGLPSDRFSAERTGGSVSTLTIQRTQQEDSAVYLCASSAHSAGNTGELFFGEGSRLTVL.

V is TRBV5-4 and J is TRBJ2-7; the D gene is possibly TRBD1 (8 bases). V was pared by 2 bases and J by 3 bases, with 15 bases between. The CDR3 has 15 amino acids. Per germline, CDR1 SGHNT and CDR2 YYREEE (reference sequence). This CDR3 is CASSFPGGGGYEQYF. In DNA, the CDR3 is TGTGCCAGCAGCTTTCCAGGGGGCGGGGGCTACGAGCAGTACTTC.

The chain couples TRBV12-3 or TRBV12-4 to TRBJ1-5, with 7 nucleotides matching TRBD1. The CDR3 covers 13 residues. J gave up 3 bases and V 5 bases, and 1 base lay outside the gene matches. CDR3 nucleotide sequence: TGTGCCAGCAGTGGGACAGACAATCAGCCCCAGCATTTT. Translating gives CASSGTDNQPQHF.

The rearrangement joins TRBV29-1 to TRBJ2-7; possibly TRBD1 for D (5 bases). The ends were cut back, 4 bases at V and 4 bases at J, with 11 bases in the middle. Germline-derived CDR1 and CDR2 are SQVTM and ANQGSEA. This CDR3 is built from 12 residues. Here the CDR3 DNA reads TGCAGCGTTGTGGGGCGGACGTACGAGCAGTACTTC. It is translated as CSVVGRTYEQYF.

V is TRBV10-2 and J is TRBJ1-5; D might be TRBD1 (6 bases). CDR3 length: 16 residues. The germline V and J ends were trimmed by 3 bases and 5 bases, with 17 bases remaining between them. Germline CDR1 reads WSHSY; CDR2 reads SAAADI. In nucleotides, the CDR3 is TGCGCCAGCAGTGACCACAACACAGGGTTTGATCAGCCCCAGCATTTT. This gives the protein CASSDHNTGFDQPQHF.

The chain joins TRBV10-3 to TRBJ1-3; D unclear. The length of the CDR3 is 15 residues. The V gene's germline CDR1 is ENHRY and CDR2 SYGVKD. V lost 4 bases to trimming and J lost 4 bases, with 14 bases between them. The CDR3: CAISALTTDGNTIYF. CDR3 DNA: TGTGCCATCAGTGCGTTGACGACGGACGGAAACACCATATATTTT.

This chain joins TRBV12-5 and TRBJ2-5, with 9 bases aligning to TRBD1. The V gene end was trimmed by 6 bases and the J gene end by 2 bases; junction bases not matched to a gene: 4. Germline CDR1 and CDR2: LGHNT and FRNRAP. The CDR3 has 14 residues. The CDR3 reads CASGGTGRQETQYF. The CDR3 DNA follows: TGTGCTAGTGGCGGGACAGGGAGGCAAGAGACCCAGTACTTC.

The V and J genes are TRBV7-9 and TRBJ1-2; no clear D. The CDR3 is 15 residues long. The V end lost 6 bases, the J end lost 8 bases, and 22 bases lay between the germline ends. Germline CDR1 SEHNR, CDR2 FQNEAQ (reference sequence). The CDR3 nucleotides are TGTGCCAGCAGGCCCCCCGCAGGCCCCACCGAGGGCTACACCTTC. Translated, it gives CASRPPAGPTEGYTF.

This clone has a single count. The rearrangement joins TRBV7-7 to TRBJ2-1; D unresolved. The length of the CDR3 is 13 residues. Germline CDR1 SSHAT, CDR2 FNYEAQ (reference sequence). With 1 base removed from V and 9 bases from J, the gap between germline ends came to 10 bases. The CDR3 region has the DNA TGTGCCAGCAGCTTAGTCGGCGTGGGTGAGCAGTTCTTC. It codes for CASSLVGVGEQFF.

In this sample, this clone turned up a few times. The CDR3 region is CASSLNQADGYTF. The CDR3 DNA sequence: TGTGCCAGCAGCTTAAATCAAGCTGATGGCTACACCTTC. The chain employs TRBV7-9 and TRBJ1-2; no reliable D call. Germline V lookup: CDR1 SEHNR, CDR2 FQNEAQ (reference sequence). Trimming removed 2 bases from V and 6 bases from J, with 10 bases in between. CDR3 length: 13 amino acids. Complete variable domain (other parts from reference TRBV7-9 and TRBJ1-2): DTGVSQNPRHKITKRGQNVTFRCDPISEHNRLYWYRQTLGQGPEFLTYFQNEAQLEKSRLLSDRFSAERPKGSFSTLEIQRTEQGDSAMYLCASSLNQADGYTFGSGTRLTVV.

This clone was seen a single time. The chain uses TRBV21-1 and TRBJ2-1; the table gives TRBD1 as D, unverified against the DNA. TRBV21-1 is marked as a pseudogene. This CDR3 has 15 amino acids. In DNA form, the CDR3 reads TGTGCCAGCAGCAAACTAGGGGAATCCTACAATGAGCAGTTCTTC. As protein: CASSKLGESYNEQFF.

The V gene is TRBV19, the J gene TRBJ1-5; D uncertain. This CDR3 has 14 residues. Per the germline V gene, CDR1 is LNHDA and CDR2 is SQIVND (reference sequence). V gave up 7 bases and J gave up 1 base, with 11 bases separating them. Here the CDR3 reads CASTLEGSNQPQHF. In nucleotides, the CDR3 is TGTGCCAGTACCCTGGAAGGGAGCAATCAGCCCCAGCATTTT.